A single sample gave rise to the 10 T cell receptor beta chains below, sequenced in a study of blood T cell repertoires in COVID-19. TCRdb's table, derived via immunoSEQ multiplex PCR, lists solely in-frame clones and lacks some. The repertoire holds about 75,000 clones, with roughly 85% as singletons. Material for sequencing was peripheral blood. The source of these receptors is a human donor in a cohort sampled during active COVID-19.

The chain recombines TRBV18 with TRBJ1-1; tentatively, D is TRBD1 (6 bases). From germline, CDR1 is KGHSH and CDR2 LQKENI. V lost 6 bases and J 1 base, leaving 12 bases between the germline ends. This CDR3 has 14 residues. This CDR3 is CASSEQGQNTEAFF. The CDR3 bases are TGTGCCAGCTCGGAACAGGGCCAGAACACTGAAGCTTTCTTT.

This chain connects TRBV5-1 to TRBJ1-5, with D uncertain. Looked up from germline, CDR1 is SGHRS and CDR2 is YFSETQ. The V end lost 3 bases, the J end lost 0 bases, and 13 bases lay between the germline ends. The CDR3 is made up of 16 amino acids. CDR3 loop: CASSSILRISNQPQHF. The CDR3 DNA reads TGCGCCAGCAGCTCGATCTTGCGGATTAGCAATCAGCCCCAGCATTTT. The variable domain in full, completed from reference TRBV5-1 and TRBJ1-5, reads KAGVTQTPRYLIKTRGQQVTLSCSPISGHRSVSWYQQTPGQGLQFLFEYFSETQRNKGNFPGRFSGRQFSNSRSEMNVSTLELGDSALYLCASSSILRISNQPQHFGDGTRLSIL.

This sequence joins TRBV9 and TRBJ2-3; TRBD2 is a possible D gene (5 bases). The germline CDR1 and CDR2 sequences are SGDLS and YYNGEE. CDR3 length: 13 amino acids. V lost 2 bases and J lost 3, with 7 bases in between. CDR3 sequence reads: CASSVEGTDTQYF. The CDR3 coding sequence is TGTGCCAGCAGCGTTGAGGGTACAGATACGCAGTATTTT.

The chain employs TRBV6-5 and TRBJ1-2; the D gene is possibly TRBD1 (5 bases). Trimming took off 4 bases at V and 8 bases at J, with 11 bases between the two ends. Per germline, CDR1 MNHEY and CDR2 SVGAGI. The CDR3 extends over 12 amino acids. CDR3 loop: CASSSRESGYTF. CDR3 DNA sequence: TGTGCCAGCAGTTCCAGGGAAAGCGGCTACACCTTC.

This chain links TRBV24-1 with TRBJ2-7, with D possibly matching TRBD1 (5 bases). Trimming shortened V by 4 bases and J by 2 bases, and 8 bases separated the two germline ends. CDR1 KGHDR and CDR2 SFDVKD come from the germline V gene. The CDR3 has 13 amino acids. The CDR3 DNA follows: TGTGCCACCAGTGAAACAGGCGCCTACGAGCAGTACTTC. It codes for CATSETGAYEQYF.

The chain is built from TRBV28 and TRBJ1-4, with a weak D call TRBD1 (5 bases). The CDR3 has 13 residues. V lost 4 bases to trimming and J lost 8 bases, with 11 bases between them. The germline V gene has CDR1 MDHEN and CDR2 SYDVKM. CDR3 region: CASSSRVREKLFF. The CDR3 nucleotides are TGTGCCAGCAGTTCCAGGGTGAGGGAAAAACTGTTTTTT.

The chain joins TRBV7-2 to TRBJ2-5; 15 nucleotides line up with TRBD2. Germline V gives CDR1 SGHTA, CDR2 FQGNSA. Trimming removed 1 base from V and 4 bases from J; junction bases left unmatched: 4. The CDR3 runs 17 residues. CDR3 DNA: TGTGCCAGCAGCTTAGGGATGGGACTAGCGGGAGGAGAGACCCAGTACTTC. This encodes CASSLGMGLAGGETQYF.

V is TRBV4-2 and J is TRBJ2-3, with D maybe TRBD2 (5 bases). Germline CDR1 reads LGHNA; CDR2 reads YNFKEQ. Trimming stripped 0 bases from V and 6 bases from J, with 16 bases between. CDR3 length: 16 residues. The CDR3 is CASSQDPLGRWDTQYF. The CDR3 region has the DNA TGTGCCAGCAGCCAAGACCCCCTAGGGAGATGGGATACGCAGTATTTT.

The chain uses TRBV4-3 and TRBJ2-7, with D maybe TRBD1 (6 bases). Trimming removed 4 bases from V and 7 bases from J, with 23 bases in between. The length of the CDR3 is 16 residues. Germline V gene sequence: CDR1 LGHNA, CDR2 YSLEER. The CDR3 reads CASSLIMGAGFGEQYF. The CDR3 nucleotides read TGCGCCAGCAGCCTCATCATGGGGGCCGGGTTTGGGGAGCAGTACTTC.

The V gene is TRBV7-6, the J gene TRBJ2-5, with a possible D match to TRBD1 (5 bases). Trimming removed 1 base from V and 2 bases from J, with 8 bases in between. CDR1 is SGHVS and CDR2 is FNYEAQ in the germline V gene. The CDR3 has 14 amino acids. CDR3 bases: TGTGCCAGCAGCTTAGGGCCAGGGCAAGAGACCCAGTACTTC. Translating it yields CASSLGPGQETQYF.